A single count supports the clone carrying this T cell receptor (beta chain). In the original processing: Cell counts per sample came from amplifying reference gene primers. Produced via immunoSEQ multiplex PCR; TCRdb's table is partial and in-frame only. Clone size and V and J calls were adopted from that table, with D and trimming inferred from the DNA. The sample has 250,000 to 300,000 clones, around 88% seen once. CDR3 length: 16 residues. The germline CDR1 and CDR2 sequences are MNHEY and SMNVEV (reference sequence). Unmatched junction bases numbered 9, after V lost 5 bases and J lost 6 bases. The sample originates from a study of blood T cell repertoires in COVID-19. Study-wide context: The samples span acute and convalescent COVID-19 from the United States, Italy and Spain. Sources were T cells, B-cell-depleted T cells, or PBMCs; the material itself was cDNA or gDNA.

This sequence originates from a man aged 80 or over with acute or convalescent COVID-19. The specimen sequenced was peripheral blood. V and J are TRBV27 and TRBJ2-1, with 11 nucleotides matching TRBD2. CDR3 coding DNA: TGTGCCAGCAGTCCCCGACTAGCGGGATATCCCAATGAGCAGTTCTTC. It codes for CASSPRLAGYPNEQFF.